Below, 13 T cell receptor beta chains from the same sample are listed, as sequenced in a study of response to subunit inactivated influenza vaccine. Each CDR3 protein gets one entry after TCRdb re-called the RT-PCR reads with MiXCR. The table shows 530,000 or so distinct CDR3 sequences, with 12% to 15% occurring only once. The source was PBMCs from blood, collected roughly 12 days after vaccination. The receptors here all came from a man in his fifties or sixties who received an inactivated influenza vaccine.

This clonotype was picked up many times. This chain connects TRBV7-2 to TRBJ2-1; TRBD2 matches 11 bases. The CDR3 spans 16 residues. In germline, CDR1 is SGHTA, CDR2 FQGNSA. V shed 7 bases and J 9 bases; nucleotides not matched to a gene: 14. The chain's CDR3 is CASTPPGLAASGEQFF. As DNA, the CDR3 is TGTGCCAGCACCCCACCGGGACTAGCGGCGTCTGGTGAGCAGTTCTTC.

This clonotype was recorded a few times. The rearrangement joins TRBV6-5 to TRBJ1-6; the D is unclear. Germline V gives CDR1 MNHEY, CDR2 SVGAGI. The ends were cut back, 0 bases at V and 7 bases at J, with 4 bases in the middle. The CDR3 spans 13 residues. The CDR3 is CASSYSKNSPLHF. The CDR3 coding sequence is TGTGCCAGCAGTTACTCTAAAAATTCACCCCTCCACTTT.

This clonotype was counted between two and nine times. V usage is TRBV5-1 and J usage is TRBJ2-7; no definite D call. Trimming stripped 0 bases from V and 4 bases from J, with 11 bases between. The germline gives CDR1 SGHRS, CDR2 YFSETQ. The CDR3 consists of 14 residues. The CDR3 protein is CASSLGTFGYEQYF. The CDR3 coding sequence is TGCGCCAGCAGCTTGGGCACCTTCGGTTACGAGCAGTACTTC.

This clonotype came up a few times. The rearrangement uses TRBV20-1 and TRBJ1-5; 9 nucleotides line up with TRBD1. J lost 4 bases, V lost 4 bases, and 2 bases had no gene match. The germline gives CDR1 DFQATT, CDR2 SNEGSKA (reference sequence). This CDR3 region has 13 residues. This chain's CDR3 is CSAKTGGNQPQHF. The DNA of the CDR3 is TGCAGTGCTAAGACAGGGGGGAATCAGCCCCAGCATTTT.

There are many counts of this clonotype. V is TRBV12-3 or TRBV12-4 and J is TRBJ2-3, with 13 positions matching TRBD2. The CDR3 is 17 residues long. The junction had 9 bases not matched to a gene; V was cut back by 5 bases and J by 4 bases. This CDR3 reads CASSPPRLAGGPDTQYF. The CDR3 DNA reads as TGTGCCAGCAGTCCGCCAAGACTAGCGGGAGGCCCAGATACGCAGTATTTT.

The genes are TRBV5-4 and TRBJ2-1; 7 nucleotides match TRBD2. Trimming cost V 3 bases and J 8 bases; bases outside gene matches: 17. This CDR3 contains 17 residues. Germline-derived CDR1 and CDR2 are SGHNT and YYREEE (reference sequence). The CDR3 here is CASSSTVRASGVYEQFF. In nucleotides, the CDR3 is TGTGCCAGCAGCTCAACCGTCCGGGCGAGCGGGGTCTATGAGCAGTTCTTC.

This clonotype was found a few times. The chain employs TRBV7-6 and TRBJ1-6; D gene unclear. The germline V gene encodes CDR1 SGHVS and CDR2 FNYEAQ. Trimming pared 5 bases from V and 7 bases from J, leaving 6 bases between. The CDR3 contains 12 residues. The CDR3 region is CASSRENSPLHF. CDR3 nucleotides: TGTGCCAGCAGCCGAGAGAATTCACCCCTCCACTTT.

This clonotype was detected only a few times. This sequence joins TRBV5-1 and TRBJ2-5; the match to TRBD1 covers 9 bases. The CDR3 loop spans 14 amino acids. Germline V gene data show CDR1 as SGHRS and CDR2 as YFSETQ. V was pared by 7 bases and J by 4 bases, with 8 bases of the junction left unmatched. Here the CDR3 DNA reads TGCGCCAGCGGCGCCGGGACAGGGTTAGAGACCCAGTACTTC. Its translation is CASGAGTGLETQYF.

This clonotype was observed a handful of times. CDR3 region: CASSDRAGGNTIYF. CDR3 bases: TGTGCCAGCAGTGACCGGGCGGGCGGAAACACCATATATTTT. This chain connects TRBV2 to TRBJ1-3; D remains ambiguous. CDR1 and CDR2 (germline): SNHLY, FYNNEI. V lost 3 bases and J lost 4, with 10 bases in between. The CDR3 runs to 14 residues.

This clonotype was recorded a few times. The chain combines TRBV5-1 with TRBJ2-7; D remains ambiguous. CDR1 SGHRS and CDR2 YFSETQ come from the germline V gene. The CDR3 extends over 14 amino acids. V was pared by 4 bases and J by 0 bases, with 11 bases between. The CDR3 sequence is CASSRVGRSYEQYF. For the CDR3, the DNA is TGCGCCAGCAGCCGGGTGGGCCGCTCCTACGAGCAGTACTTC.

This chain uses TRBV15 with TRBJ1-2; D is uncertain. Trimming took 4 bases from V and 5 from J, leaving 5 bases between them. Germline lookup yields CDR1 LNHNV and CDR2 YYDKDF (reference sequence). This CDR3 has 11 residues. The CDR3 DNA is TGTGCCACCAGCACCGCGTATGGCTACACCTTC. It codes for CATSTAYGYTF.

This clonotype came up a few times. The V gene is TRBV3-1, the J gene TRBJ1-2; D gene uncertain. Germline V gene lookup returns CDR1 LGHDT and CDR2 YNNKEL (reference sequence). This CDR3 is built from 14 residues. The ends were cut back, 7 bases at V and 4 bases at J, with 16 bases in the middle. The CDR3 region is CASTHNPVGYGYTF. CDR3 DNA sequence: TGTGCCAGCACCCACAACCCGGTGGGCTATGGCTACACCTTC.

This clonotype has at least ten counts. The V call is TRBV5-6, the J call TRBJ2-7; 8 bases align to TRBD1. The CDR3 consists of 13 residues. After removal of 4 bases from V and 2 bases from J, the junction contained 2 bases not matched to a gene. Germline V gene data show CDR1 as SGHDT and CDR2 as YYEEEE. The CDR3 is CASSVGQAYEQYF. DNA of the CDR3: TGTGCCAGCAGCGTGGGACAGGCCTACGAGCAGTACTTC.